Below, 8 T cell receptor beta chains from the same sample are listed, as sequenced in a study of control samples from healthy donors and cancer patients. Profiling relied on immunoSEQ multiplex PCR, and the TCRdb table lists in-frame clones only, not all of them. The profile shows 60,000 to 100,000 clones, over 75% of them singletons. Sequenced material: blood. Receptor source: a man in his fifties or sixties in good health.

The genes are TRBV12-3 or TRBV12-4 and TRBJ2-1, with D possibly being TRBD2 (6 bases). Trimming stripped 7 bases from V and 5 bases from J, with 12 bases between. The CDR3 totals 13 residues. The CDR3 DNA sequence: TGTGCCAGCACCCCGCGGGGAAACAATGAGCAGTTCTTC. This gives the protein CASTPRGNNEQFF.

The chain has TRBV9 and TRBJ2-5; 11 nucleotides line up with TRBD1. The junction had 10 bases not matched to a gene; V was cut back by 3 bases and J by 3 bases. Germline CDR1 SGDLS, CDR2 YYNGEE. The CDR3 has 17 residues. This CDR3 is CASSASLGGQGEETQYF. The CDR3 DNA sequence: TGTGCCAGCAGCGCGAGCCTCGGGGGACAGGGGGAAGAGACCCAGTACTTC.

The rearrangement links TRBV5-1 to TRBJ2-3; 7 nucleotides match TRBD1. The trim removed 4 bases at V and 0 bases at J, leaving 2 bases unmatched. Germline-derived CDR1 and CDR2 are SGHRS and YFSETQ. The CDR3 totals 14 residues. The CDR3 spells CASSGDSSTDTQYF. The CDR3 coding sequence is TGCGCCAGCAGCGGGGACAGTAGCACAGATACGCAGTATTTT.

The chain uses TRBV24-1 and TRBJ1-2, with D possibly being TRBD1 (6 bases). This CDR3 contains 15 residues. The germline gives CDR1 KGHDR, CDR2 SFDVKD. Deletions cut 5 bases from V and 4 bases from J, with 16 bases between. The CDR3 reads CATSAPGKGGYGYTF. In DNA, the CDR3 is TGTGCCACCAGTGCCCCTGGGAAAGGGGGCTATGGCTACACCTTC.

The chain joins TRBV9 to TRBJ1-1; D is unclear. The V gene's germline CDR1 is SGDLS and CDR2 YYNGEE. The CDR3 covers 13 residues. V shed 0 bases and J shed 1 base, with 4 bases lying between them. The CDR3 loop is CASSVGTNTEAFF. The CDR3 DNA reads as TGTGCCAGCAGCGTAGGAACGAACACTGAAGCTTTCTTT.

The sample holds a few counts of this clone. The chain is built from TRBV2 and TRBJ1-5; 9 bases are a match to TRBD1. Germline V gene lookup returns CDR1 SNHLY and CDR2 FYNNEI. The V gene end was trimmed by 7 bases and the J gene end by 6 bases; junction bases not matched to a gene: 7. The CDR3 is made up of 14 amino acids. DNA for the CDR3: TGTGCCAGCACCGCGGGACAGGGTAGTCAGCCCCAGCATTTT. It translates to CASTAGQGSQPQHF.

This chain connects TRBV3-1 (or the pseudogene TRBV3-2) to TRBJ1-2, with no clear D. Trimming left V 0 bases short and J 7 bases short, with 6 bases between. The CDR3 is 12 amino acids. Germline V gene sequence: CDR1 LGHDT, CDR2 YNNKEL (reference sequence). The CDR3 here is CASSQEGGGYTF. The CDR3 nucleotides are TGTGCCAGCAGCCAAGAAGGTGGTGGCTACACCTTC.

This chain links TRBV6-5 with TRBJ1-1, with D perhaps TRBD1 (5 bases). V was trimmed by 5 bases and J by 2 bases, leaving 15 bases between them. Germline V gene data show CDR1 as MNHEY and CDR2 as SVGAGI. The CDR3 is 15 amino acids. CDR3 nucleotides: TGTGCCAGCAGTCCAGGGACCATCGGTAACACTGAAGCTTTCTTT. This translates into CASSPGTIGNTEAFF.